This T cell receptor (beta chain) was documented in a study of vaccination and CD4 T cells after COVID-19. Points from the study as a whole: Spike mono-reactive status applied to 304 of 307 vaccine-specific clones in convalescent patients. The study found that a median about 87% of reactive clones in convalescent patients appeared only post-vaccination.

Treatment meaning: roughly ten-day PBMC culture with coronavirus spike peptide pools or control peptides (ViraFEST assay). With about 10 ug/ml peptide pools and roughly 9.8 IU/ml IL-2, PBMCs were cultured at fewer than 2.5 million per well. Sequencing of DNA taken from cultured CD4+ T cells relied on the Oncomine TCR Beta short-read assay. In this case, cultured CD4+ T cells provided the extracted genomic DNA. From the PCR reads, TCRdb called clonotypes with MiXCR, one entry per CDR3 protein. The repertoire holds approximately 15,000 distinct CDR3 sequences, 40% seen once, with about 10% in the top ten. Comments on this clonotype: Its antigen is currently unknown.

Looked up from germline, CDR1 is MNHEY and CDR2 is SVGAGI. Trimming pared 2 bases from V and 2 bases from J, leaving 8 bases between. The CDR3 sequence is 14 residues long. Sequenced material: CD4+ T cells from blood, cultured in vitro. The source is a human donor who had recovered from COVID-19. The chain has TRBV6-5 and TRBJ2-3; D possibly matches TRBD1 or TRBD2 (5 bases each). The CDR3, as DNA: TGTGCCAGCAGTTACGGGACGTACACAGATACGCAGTATTTT. Protein product: CASSYGTYTDTQYF.